This T cell receptor beta chain was profiled in a study of response to subunit inactivated influenza vaccine. From the RT-PCR reads, TCRdb called clonotypes with MiXCR, one entry per CDR3 protein. The data hold 530,000 or so distinct CDR3 sequences, with about 25% observed a single time. CDR1 and CDR2 from the germline V gene are SGHAT and FQNNGV. V was shortened by 3 bases and J by 7 bases, with 12 bases between the two germline ends. The CDR3 consists of 13 residues. This clonotype has only a few counts. The TCR sequence derives from a man aged 45-65 years who received an inactivated influenza vaccine. The chain has TRBV11-2 and TRBJ1-2, with D possibly TRBD1 on 5 matching bases. This sample comprised CD4+ T cells sorted from PBMCs, obtained around 5 days after vaccination. The CDR3 DNA is TGTGCCAGCAGCTTCACCAGGGATCCTGGCTACACCTTC. Translated, it gives CASSFTRDPGYTF.